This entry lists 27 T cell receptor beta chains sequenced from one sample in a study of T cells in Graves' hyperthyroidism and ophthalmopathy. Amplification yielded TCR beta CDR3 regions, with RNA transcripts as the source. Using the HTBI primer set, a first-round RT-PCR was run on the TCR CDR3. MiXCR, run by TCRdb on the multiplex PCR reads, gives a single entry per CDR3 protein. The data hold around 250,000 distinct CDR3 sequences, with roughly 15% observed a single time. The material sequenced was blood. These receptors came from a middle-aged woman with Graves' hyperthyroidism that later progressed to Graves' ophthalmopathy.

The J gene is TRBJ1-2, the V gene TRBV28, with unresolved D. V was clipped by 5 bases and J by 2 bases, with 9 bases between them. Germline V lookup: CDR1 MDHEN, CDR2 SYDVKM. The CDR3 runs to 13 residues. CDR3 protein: CASSMIGNYGYTF. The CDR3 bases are TGTGCCAGCAGTATGATCGGGAACTATGGCTACACCTTC.

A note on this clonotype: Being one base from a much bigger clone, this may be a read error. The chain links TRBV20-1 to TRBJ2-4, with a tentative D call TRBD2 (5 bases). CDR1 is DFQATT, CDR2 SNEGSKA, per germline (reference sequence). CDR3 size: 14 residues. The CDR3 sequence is CSARPGLAENIQYF. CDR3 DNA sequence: TGCAGTGCTAGACCTGGGCTAGCCGAAAACATTCAGTACTTC.

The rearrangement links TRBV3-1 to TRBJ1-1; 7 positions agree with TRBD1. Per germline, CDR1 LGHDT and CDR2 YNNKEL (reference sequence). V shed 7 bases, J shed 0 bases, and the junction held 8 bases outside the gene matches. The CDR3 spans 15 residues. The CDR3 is CASTQGQILNTEAFF. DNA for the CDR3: TGTGCCAGCACCCAGGGACAGATCTTGAACACTGAAGCTTTCTTT.

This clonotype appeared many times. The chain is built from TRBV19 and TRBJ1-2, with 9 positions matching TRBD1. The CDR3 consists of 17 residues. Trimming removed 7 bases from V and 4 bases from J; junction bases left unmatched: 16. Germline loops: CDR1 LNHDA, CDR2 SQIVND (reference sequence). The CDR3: CASKNSRDRDWTYGYTF. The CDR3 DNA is TGTGCCAGTAAAAATTCGCGGGACAGGGATTGGACCTATGGCTACACCTTC.

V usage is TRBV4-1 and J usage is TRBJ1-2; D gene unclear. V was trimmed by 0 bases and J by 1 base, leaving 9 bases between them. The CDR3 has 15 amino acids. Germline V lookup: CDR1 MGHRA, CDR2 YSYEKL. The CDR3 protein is CASSQDQRVNYGYTF. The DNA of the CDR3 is TGCGCCAGCAGCCAAGATCAGAGGGTTAACTATGGCTACACCTTC.

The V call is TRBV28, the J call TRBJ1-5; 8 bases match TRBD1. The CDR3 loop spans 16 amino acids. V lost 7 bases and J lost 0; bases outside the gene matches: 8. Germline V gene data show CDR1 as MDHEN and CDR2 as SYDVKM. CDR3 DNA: TGTGCCAGCACCTTCCGGGGACAGGTTAGCAATCAGCCCCAGCATTTT. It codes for CASTFRGQVSNQPQHF. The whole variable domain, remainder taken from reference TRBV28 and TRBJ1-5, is DVKVTQSSRYLVKRTGEKVFLECVQDMDHENMFWYRQDPGLGLRLIYFSYDVKMKEKGDIPEGYSVSREKKERFSLILESASTNQTSMYLCASTFRGQVSNQPQHFGDGTRLSIL.

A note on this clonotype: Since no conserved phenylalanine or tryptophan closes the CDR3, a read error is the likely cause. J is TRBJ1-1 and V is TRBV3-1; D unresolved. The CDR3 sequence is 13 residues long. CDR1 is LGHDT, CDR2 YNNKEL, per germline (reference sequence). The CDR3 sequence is CGSSQSGYAEAFL. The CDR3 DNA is TGTGGCAGCAGCCAATCGGGATACGCTGAAGCTTTCCTT.

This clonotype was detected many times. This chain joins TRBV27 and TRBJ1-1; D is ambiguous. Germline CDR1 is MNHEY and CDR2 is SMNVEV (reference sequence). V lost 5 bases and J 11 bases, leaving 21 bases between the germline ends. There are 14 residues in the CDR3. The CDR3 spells CASSARRGSDFAFF. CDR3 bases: TGTGCCAGCAGTGCCCGGCGTGGCAGCGATTTTGCTTTCTTT.

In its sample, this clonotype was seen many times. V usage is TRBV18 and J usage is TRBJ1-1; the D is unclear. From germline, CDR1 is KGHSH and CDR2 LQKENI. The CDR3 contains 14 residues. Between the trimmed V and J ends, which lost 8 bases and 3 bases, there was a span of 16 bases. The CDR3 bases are TGTGCCAGCCAGACCTTGGCCGTACACACTGAAGCTTTCTTT. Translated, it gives CASQTLAVHTEAFF.

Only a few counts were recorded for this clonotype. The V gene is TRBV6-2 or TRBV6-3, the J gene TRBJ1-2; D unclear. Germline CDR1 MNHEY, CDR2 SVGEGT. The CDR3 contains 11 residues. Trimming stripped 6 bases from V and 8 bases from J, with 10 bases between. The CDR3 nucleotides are TGTGCCAGCAGAGGCCCGGGGGGCTACACCTTC. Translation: CASRGPGGYTF.

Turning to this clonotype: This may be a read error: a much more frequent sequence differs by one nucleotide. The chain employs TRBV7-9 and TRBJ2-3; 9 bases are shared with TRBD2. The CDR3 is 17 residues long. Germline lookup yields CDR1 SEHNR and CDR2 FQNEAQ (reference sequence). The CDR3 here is CAGSFVAVAGVTDTQYF. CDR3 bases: TGTGCCGGCAGCTTCGTGGCGGTAGCGGGAGTCACAGATACGCAGTATTTT. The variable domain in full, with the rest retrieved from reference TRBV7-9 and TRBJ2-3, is DTGVSQNPRHKITKRGQNVTFRCDPISEHNRLYWYRQTLGQGPEFLTYFQNEAQLEKSRLLSDRFSAERPKGSFSTLEIQRTEQGDSAMYLCAGSFVAVAGVTDTQYFGPGTRLTVL.

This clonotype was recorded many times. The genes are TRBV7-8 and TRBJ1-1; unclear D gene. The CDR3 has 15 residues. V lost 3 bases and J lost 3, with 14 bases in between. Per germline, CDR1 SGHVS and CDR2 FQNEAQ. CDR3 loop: CASSLPQLRDTEAFF. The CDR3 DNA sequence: TGTGCCAGCAGCTTGCCCCAACTTAGAGACACTGAAGCTTTCTTT.

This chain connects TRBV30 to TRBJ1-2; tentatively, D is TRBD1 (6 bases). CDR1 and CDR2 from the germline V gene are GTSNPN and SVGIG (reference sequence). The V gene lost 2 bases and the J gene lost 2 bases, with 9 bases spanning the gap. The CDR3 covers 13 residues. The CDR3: CAWSSRGNYGYTF. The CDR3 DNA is TGTGCCTGGAGTAGCAGGGGAAACTATGGCTACACCTTC.

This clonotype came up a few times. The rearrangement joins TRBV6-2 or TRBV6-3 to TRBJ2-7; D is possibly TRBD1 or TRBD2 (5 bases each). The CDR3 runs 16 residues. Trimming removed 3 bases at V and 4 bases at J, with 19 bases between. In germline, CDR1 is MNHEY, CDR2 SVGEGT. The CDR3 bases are TGTGCCAGCAGTTATACCTTTCAGGGAGTCGCGTACGAGCAGTACTTC. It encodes CASSYTFQGVAYEQYF.

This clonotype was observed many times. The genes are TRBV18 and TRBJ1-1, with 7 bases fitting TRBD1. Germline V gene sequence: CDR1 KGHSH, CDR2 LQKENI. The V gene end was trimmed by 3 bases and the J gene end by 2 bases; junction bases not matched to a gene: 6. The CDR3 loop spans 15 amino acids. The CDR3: CASSPGQELNTEAFF. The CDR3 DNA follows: TGTGCCAGCTCACCCGGACAGGAACTAAACACTGAAGCTTTCTTT.

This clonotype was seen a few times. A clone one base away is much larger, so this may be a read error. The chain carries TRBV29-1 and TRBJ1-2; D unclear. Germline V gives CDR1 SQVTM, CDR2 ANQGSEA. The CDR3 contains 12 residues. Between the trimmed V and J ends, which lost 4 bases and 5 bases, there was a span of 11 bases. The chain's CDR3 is CSVVPSFYGYTF. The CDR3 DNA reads TGCAGCGTTGTACCCTCTTTTTATGGCTACACCTTC.

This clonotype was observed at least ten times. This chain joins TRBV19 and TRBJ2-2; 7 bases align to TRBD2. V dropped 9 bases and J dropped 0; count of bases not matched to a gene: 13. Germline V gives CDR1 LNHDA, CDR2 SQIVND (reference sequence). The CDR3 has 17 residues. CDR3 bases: TGTGCCAGCGCGGGGTCGCTAGCGGAGTCGAACACCGGGGAGCTGTTTTTT. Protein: CASAGSLAESNTGELFF.

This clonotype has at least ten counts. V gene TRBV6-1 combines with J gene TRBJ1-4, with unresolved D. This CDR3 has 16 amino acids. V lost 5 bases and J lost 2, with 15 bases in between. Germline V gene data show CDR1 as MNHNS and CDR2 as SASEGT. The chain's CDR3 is CASSYQTPATNEKLFF. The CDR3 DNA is TGTGCCAGCAGTTATCAGACACCCGCCACTAATGAAAAACTGTTTTTT.

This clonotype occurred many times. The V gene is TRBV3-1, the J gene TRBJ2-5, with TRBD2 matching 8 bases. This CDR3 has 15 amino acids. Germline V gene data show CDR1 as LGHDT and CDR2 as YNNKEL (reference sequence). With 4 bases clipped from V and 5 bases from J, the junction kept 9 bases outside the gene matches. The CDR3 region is CASSLRGLGKETQYF. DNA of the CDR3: TGTGCCAGCAGCCTACGGGGACTAGGAAAGGAGACCCAGTACTTC.

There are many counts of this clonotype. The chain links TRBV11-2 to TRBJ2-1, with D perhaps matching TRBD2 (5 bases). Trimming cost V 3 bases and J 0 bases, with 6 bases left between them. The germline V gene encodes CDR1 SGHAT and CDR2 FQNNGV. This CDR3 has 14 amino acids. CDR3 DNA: TGTGCCAGCAGCTTCGGGATCTCCTACAATGAGCAGTTCTTC. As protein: CASSFGISYNEQFF. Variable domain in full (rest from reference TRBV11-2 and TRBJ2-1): EAGVAQSPRYKIIEKRQSVAFWCNPISGHATLYWYQQILGQGPKLLIQFQNNGVVDDSQLPKDRFSAERLKGVDSTLKIQPAKLEDSAVYLCASSFGISYNEQFFGPGTRLTVL.

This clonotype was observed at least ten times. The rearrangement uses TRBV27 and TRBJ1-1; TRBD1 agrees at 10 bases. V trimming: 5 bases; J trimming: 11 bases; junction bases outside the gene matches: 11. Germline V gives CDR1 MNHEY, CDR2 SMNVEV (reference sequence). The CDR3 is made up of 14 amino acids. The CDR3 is CASSAMTGGAVAFF. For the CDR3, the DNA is TGTGCCAGCAGTGCGATGACAGGGGGCGCGGTCGCTTTCTTT.

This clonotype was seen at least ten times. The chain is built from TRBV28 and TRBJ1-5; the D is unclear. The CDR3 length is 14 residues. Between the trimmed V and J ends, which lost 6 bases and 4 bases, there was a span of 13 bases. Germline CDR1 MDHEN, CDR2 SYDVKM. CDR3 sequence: CASRDSGGNQPQHF. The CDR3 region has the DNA TGTGCCAGCAGGGATTCGGGAGGAAATCAGCCCCAGCATTTT.

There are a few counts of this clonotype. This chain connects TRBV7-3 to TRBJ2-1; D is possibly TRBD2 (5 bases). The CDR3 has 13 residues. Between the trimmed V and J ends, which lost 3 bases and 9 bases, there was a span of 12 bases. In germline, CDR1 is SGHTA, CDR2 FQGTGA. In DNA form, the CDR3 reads TGTGCCAGCAGCTTCGGGAAAGCAGGTGAGCAGTTCTTC. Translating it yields CASSFGKAGEQFF.

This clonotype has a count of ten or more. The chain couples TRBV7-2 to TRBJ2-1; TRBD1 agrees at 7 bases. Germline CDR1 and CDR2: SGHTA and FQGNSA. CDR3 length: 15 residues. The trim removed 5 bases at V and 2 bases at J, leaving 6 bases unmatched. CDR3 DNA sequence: TGTGCCAGCAGCGGATACAGGGGAACCTACAATGAGCAGTTCTTC. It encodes CASSGYRGTYNEQFF.

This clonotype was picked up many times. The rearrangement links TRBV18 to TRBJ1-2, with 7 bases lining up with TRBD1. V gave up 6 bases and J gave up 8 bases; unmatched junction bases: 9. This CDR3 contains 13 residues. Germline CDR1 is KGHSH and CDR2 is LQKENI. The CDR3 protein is CASSLNRGGGYTF. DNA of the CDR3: TGTGCCAGCTCCCTAAACAGGGGAGGAGGCTACACCTTC.

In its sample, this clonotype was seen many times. CDR3 DNA sequence: TGCGCCAGCGGAACAACCAACACAGATACGCAGTATTTT. Encoded protein: CASGTTNTDTQYF. The V call is TRBV5-1, the J call TRBJ2-3; D is uncertain. This CDR3 spans 13 amino acids. V was clipped by 7 bases and J by 2 bases, with 11 bases between them. Germline V gene lookup returns CDR1 SGHRS and CDR2 YFSETQ.

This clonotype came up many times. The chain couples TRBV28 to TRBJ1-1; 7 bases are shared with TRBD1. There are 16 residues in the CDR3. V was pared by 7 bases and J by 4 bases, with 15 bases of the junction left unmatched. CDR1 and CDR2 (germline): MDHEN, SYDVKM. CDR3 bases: TGTGCCAGCACTTTCCAGGGGGGTTACGGTAGCACTGAAGCTTTCTTT. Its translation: CASTFQGGYGSTEAFF. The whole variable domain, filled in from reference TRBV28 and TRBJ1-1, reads DVKVTQSSRYLVKRTGEKVFLECVQDMDHENMFWYRQDPGLGLRLIYFSYDVKMKEKGDIPEGYSVSREKKERFSLILESASTNQTSMYLCASTFQGGYGSTEAFFGQGTRLTVV.